The sample holds a few counts of the clone carrying this TCR beta chain. Its cognate antigen is unknown. The CDR3 has 13 amino acids. Trimming pared 3 bases from V and 5 bases from J, leaving 11 bases between. Germline lookup yields CDR1 MDHEN and CDR2 SYDVKM. This sample stems from a study of regulatory T cells in long-lasting Graves disease. Broader study findings: The study found TRBV28, TRBJ1-2 and TRBJ2-5 favored in persistent disease.

Arm-PCR of CDR3 regions with iRepertoire HTBI primers generated TCR beta libraries. TCRdb used MiXCR to reprocess the multiplex PCR reads, holding one entry per CDR3 protein. The sample consists of 680,000 or so distinct CDR3 sequences, roughly 15% of them appearing once. Time point of the sample: newly diagnosed GD, antithyroid drugs for less than 3 months. Scientists built the TCR library using RNA that was extracted from PBMCs. The authors drew patients from an endocrinology department in Xi'an, China. Peripheral blood, at roughly 10 milliliters, went into EDTA tubes. These sequences were also reported in another study, on T cells in Graves' hyperthyroidism and ophthalmopathy.

The source is a woman in her thirties with Graves disease. Specimen: peripheral blood mononuclear cells (PBMCs), collected at new diagnosis, from a patient treated with antithyroid drugs. This chain joins TRBV28 and TRBJ2-7, with D unclear. The CDR3 DNA reads TGTGCCAGCAGTTTGGGTGGGTGGGACGAGCAGTACTTC. It specifies CASSLGGWDEQYF.